These T cell receptor beta chains were read from a single sample in a study of regulatory T cells in long-lasting Graves disease. TCRdb redid the calling of the multiplex PCR reads with MiXCR, one entry per CDR3 protein. The sample lists fewer than 500,000 distinct CDR3 sequences; about a sixth were seen once. This sample also belongs to another study, concerning T cells in Graves' hyperthyroidism and ophthalmopathy.

The starting material was peripheral blood mononuclear cells (PBMCs), obtained at new diagnosis, from a patient treated with antithyroid drugs. These receptors were collected from a man between 35 and 55 years old with Graves disease. CDR3s include the opening cysteine and the closing phenylalanine or tryptophan. A D gene is named only where the DNA matches it firmly. Clone size is stated in some rows and not others, as once, few, many or a class when expanded.

cdr3_aa cdr3_nt d_call v_call clone_size j_call
CASSDTGGPVDEQFF TGTGCCAGCAGTGATACGGGAGGGCCCGTGGATGAGCAGTTCTTC TRBD2 TRBV2 many TRBJ2-1
CASSLGAGTGELFF TGTGCCAGCAGTTTAGGGGCTGGCACCGGGGAGCTGTTTTTT . TRBV28 many TRBJ2-2
CASSLDLGHGGTYEQYF TGTGCCAGCAGCTTAGACCTAGGGCACGGGGGCACCTACGAGCAGTACTTC . TRBV7-9 many TRBJ2-7
CASSPSKEQFF TGTGCCAGCAGCCCGTCGAAGGAGCAGTTCTTC . TRBV28 few TRBJ2-1
CSANPWTGDANTEAFF TGCAGTGCTAACCCGTGGACAGGCGACGCGAACACTGAAGCTTTCTTT TRBD1 TRBV20-1 . TRBJ1-1
CASSGTPGETQYF TGTGCCAGCAGCGGCACCCCGGGGGAGACCCAGTACTTC . TRBV9 . TRBJ2-5
CASSFGGSNTEAFF TGTGCCAGCAGCTTTGGAGGATCTAACACTGAAGCTTTCTTT . TRBV11-3 many TRBJ1-1
CASSRKTGTVFFGQYF TGTGCCAGCAGCCGCAAAACAGGGACCGTCTTTTTTGGGCAGTACTTC . TRBV27 . TRBJ2-7
CAINEGLGGTYNEQFF TGTGCCATCAACGAAGGACTAGGCGGAACCTACAATGAGCAGTTCTTC TRBD2 TRBV10-3 . TRBJ2-1
CASSPAQGATATQYF TGTGCCAGCTCACCAGCCCAGGGAGCGACCGCGACCCAGTACTTC . TRBV18 many TRBJ2-5
CSVDSGQGDHEQYF TGCAGCGTTGATTCCGGACAGGGGGACCACGAGCAGTACTTC TRBD1 TRBV29-1 . TRBJ2-7
CASSVRTSTDTQYF TGTGCCAGCAGTGTCCGGACTAGCACAGATACGCAGTATTTT . TRBV6-2/TRBV6-3 . TRBJ2-3
CSATGRRSYNEQFF TGCAGTGCTACAGGGAGGAGGTCCTACAATGAGCAGTTCTTC . TRBV20-1 many TRBJ2-1
CSGTSLRLGRRNSPLHF TGCAGTGGGACCTCCCTACGGCTCGGACGGAGAAATTCACCCCTCCACTTT . TRBV20-1 . TRBJ1-6
CASHRTGAIITYEQYF TGTGCCAGCCATAGAACAGGCGCAATAATTACCTACGAGCAGTACTTC . TRBV5-5 few TRBJ2-7
CASSYGLQGTQNTEAFF TGTGCCAGCAGCTATGGGCTCCAGGGGACCCAGAACACTGAAGCTTTCTTT . TRBV12-3/TRBV12-4 once TRBJ1-1
CSAGLAGVGDTQYF TGCAGTGCAGGACTAGCGGGAGTCGGAGATACGCAGTATTTT TRBD2 TRBV20-1 . TRBJ2-3
CASSLVWQTHYNEQFF TGTGCCAGCAGCTTAGTGTGGCAGACACACTACAATGAGCAGTTCTTC . TRBV7-2 many TRBJ2-1
CASHVAGTEAFF TGTGCCAGTCACGTTGCGGGGACTGAAGCTTTCTTT . TRBV12-3/TRBV12-4 many TRBJ1-1
CASSLGEGRREQYF TGTGCCAGCAGTTTAGGGGAAGGCCGGCGGGAGCAGTACTTC . TRBV28 many TRBJ2-7
CASSLQGDSDTQYF TGTGCCAGCTCCCTCCAGGGGGACTCAGATACGCAGTATTTT . TRBV19 few TRBJ2-3
CASSFGDSNQPQHF TGTGCCAGCAGCTTCGGTGACAGCAATCAGCCCCAGCATTTT . TRBV7-9 many TRBJ1-5
CASSEGPDRAEQYF TGTGCCAGCAGCGAAGGGCCTGACAGGGCTGAGCAGTACTTC TRBD1 TRBV11-3 . TRBJ2-7
CASSQDPRGEQYF TGTGCCAGCAGCCAAGACCCTCGGGGCGAGCAGTACTTC . TRBV3-1 many TRBJ2-7
CASSQDPARETQYF TGCGCCAGCAGCCAAGACCCGGCACGGGAGACCCAGTACTTC . TRBV4-1 many TRBJ2-5
CASSPLSRRDNEQFF TGCGCCAGCAGCCCCCTTTCCAGGAGGGACAATGAGCAGTTCTTC . TRBV5-1 many TRBJ2-1
CASSYQGLAGGNQETQYF TGTGCCAGCAGTTACCAGGGACTAGCGGGAGGAAACCAAGAGACCCAGTACTTC TRBD2 TRBV6-5 . TRBJ2-5
CASGLVVPGDYEQYF TGTGCTAGTGGTTTGGTCGTTCCAGGGGATTACGAGCAGTACTTC . TRBV12-5 many TRBJ2-7
CASDAFGLADEQYF TGTGCCAGCGATGCATTTGGACTAGCGGACGAGCAGTACTTC TRBD2 TRBV2 many TRBJ2-7
CASSLGGGFEQFF TGTGCCAGCAGCTTAGGTGGCGGGTTTGAGCAGTTCTTC . TRBV11-2 many TRBJ2-1
CASSQEVRTNYGYTF TGTGCCAGCAGCCAAGAGGTGAGGACTAACTATGGCTACACCTTC . TRBV3-1 many TRBJ1-2
CASSEGAGTPSGEQFF TGTGCCAGCAGCGAGGGAGCAGGGACTCCCTCCGGGGAGCAGTTCTTC . TRBV9 . TRBJ2-1
CASSPRGGTVNEKLFF TGTGCCAGCAGCCCTCGGGGCGGGACAGTAAATGAAAAACTGTTTTTT TRBD1 TRBV9 many TRBJ1-4
CATRLGLWDGYTF TGTGCCACCAGACTAGGACTATGGGATGGCTACACCTTC . TRBV15 . TRBJ1-2
CASTVIGKQPQHF TGTGCCAGCACCGTTATAGGGAAGCAGCCCCAGCATTTT . TRBV28 few TRBJ1-5
CASSQWAENEKLFF TGTGCCAGCAGCCAATGGGCAGAAAATGAAAAACTGTTTTTT . TRBV3-1 many TRBJ1-4
CASSSGLVKTQYF TGTGCCAGCAGTTCCGGACTAGTAAAGACCCAGTACTTC TRBD2 TRBV27 . TRBJ2-5
CASSSPGTGVEQYF TGTGCCAGCAGCTCTCCCGGGACAGGTGTCGAGCAGTACTTC TRBD1 TRBV7-6 many TRBJ2-7
CASSQPGQGTGEQYF TGTGCCAGTAGCCAACCGGGACAGGGGACAGGAGAGCAGTACTTC TRBD1 TRBV19 . TRBJ2-7
CASSPVWGPDTQYF TGTGCCAGCAGCCCTGTGTGGGGACCAGATACGCAGTATTTT . TRBV11-1 many TRBJ2-3
CASSLTGVGYEQYF TGTGCCAGCAGCTTAACGGGGGTGGGCTACGAGCAGTACTTC . TRBV7-9 few TRBJ2-7
CASSMVGGRGTEAFF TGTGCCAGTAGTATGGTCGGGGGGCGCGGAACTGAAGCTTTCTTT . TRBV19 many TRBJ1-1
CASSQEGRDRDFSNQPQHF TGTGCCAGCAGCCAAGAAGGCCGGGACAGGGACTTTAGCAATCAGCCCCAGCATTTT TRBD1 TRBV3-1 many TRBJ1-5
CSVTGLAGDYEQFF TGCAGCGTTACCGGACTAGCGGGTGACTATGAGCAGTTCTTC TRBD2 TRBV29-1 . TRBJ2-1
CASSVGKDQPQHF TGCGCCAGCAGTGTAGGGAAGGATCAGCCCCAGCATTTT . TRBV10-1 few TRBJ1-5
CASSYDRGSGYTF TGTGCCAGCAGTTACGACAGGGGGTCTGGCTACACCTTC TRBD1 TRBV6-5 few TRBJ1-2
CASSLVDPGRSEQFF TGCGCCAGCAGCTTGGTAGACCCCGGGCGCAGTGAGCAGTTCTTC . TRBV5-1 many TRBJ2-1
CASTLSGSTDTQYF TGTGCCAGCACCCTTAGCGGCAGCACAGATACGCAGTATTTT . TRBV12-3/TRBV12-4 many TRBJ2-3
CASSAGTSNTGELFF TGTGCCAGCAGTGCCGGGACATCCAACACCGGGGAGCTGTTTTTT . TRBV6-1 many TRBJ2-2
CASSRWWQGEGNGYGYTF TGTGCCAGCAGCCGCTGGTGGCAGGGAGAGGGAAATGGCTATGGCTACACCTTC . TRBV6-1 few TRBJ1-2
CASSSRLAGGLRRRELFF TGTGCCAGCAGCTCCCGACTAGCGGGAGGGCTAAGGCGGCGGGAGCTGTTTTTT TRBD2 TRBV11-2 many TRBJ2-2
CATSDGTPPPYEQYF TGTGCCACCAGTGATGGGACACCACCCCCCTACGAGCAGTACTTC . TRBV24-1 few TRBJ2-7
CASSATGRLDGYTF TGTGCCAGCAGCGCCACAGGGAGGCTCGATGGCTACACCTTC . TRBV7-9 many TRBJ1-2
CASSPTREETQYF TGTGCCAGCAGCCCGACTAGAGAAGAGACCCAGTACTTC . TRBV7-2 few TRBJ2-5
CASSYSSWAGEQDTQYF TGTGCCAGCAGTTACTCGAGCTGGGCGGGAGAGCAGGATACGCAGTATTTT TRBD2 TRBV6-5 many TRBJ2-3
CASSDLGRSYEQYF TGTGCCAGCAGTGATCTCGGGAGGAGCTACGAGCAGTACTTC TRBD2 TRBV2 many TRBJ2-7
CASSFGDLDNEQFF TGTGCCAGCAGTTTTGGGGACCTCGATAATGAGCAGTTCTTC . TRBV28 many TRBJ2-1
CASSKQGAAKNIQYF TGTGCCAGCAGTAAACAGGGGGCGGCCAAAAACATTCAGTACTTC TRBD1 TRBV6-1 few TRBJ2-4